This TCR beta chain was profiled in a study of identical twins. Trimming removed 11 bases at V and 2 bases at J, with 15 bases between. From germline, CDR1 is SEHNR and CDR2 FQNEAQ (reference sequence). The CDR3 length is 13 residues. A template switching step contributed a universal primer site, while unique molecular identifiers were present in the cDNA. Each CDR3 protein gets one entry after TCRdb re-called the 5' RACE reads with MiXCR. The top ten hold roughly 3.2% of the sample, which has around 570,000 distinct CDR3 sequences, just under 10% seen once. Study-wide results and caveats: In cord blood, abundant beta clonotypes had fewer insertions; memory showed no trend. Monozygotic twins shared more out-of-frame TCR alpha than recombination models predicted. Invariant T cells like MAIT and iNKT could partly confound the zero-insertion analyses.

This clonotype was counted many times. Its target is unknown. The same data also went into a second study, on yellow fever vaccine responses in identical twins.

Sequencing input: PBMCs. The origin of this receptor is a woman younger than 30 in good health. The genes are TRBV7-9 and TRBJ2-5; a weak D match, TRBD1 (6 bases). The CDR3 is CAGRHQGQETQYF. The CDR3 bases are TGTGCCGGACGTCATCAGGGGCAAGAGACCCAGTACTTC.